The 16 T cell receptor beta chains below were found in one sample sequenced in a study of blood T cell repertoires in COVID-19. Generated by immunoSEQ multiplex PCR, the TCRdb table keeps only in-frame clones and is missing some. This table has about 160,000 clones, 75% to 90% appearing once. The sequenced material came from peripheral blood. The receptors were sampled from a human donor with acute or convalescent COVID-19. The donor label of this sample is uncertain.

This clone was seen a few times. This sequence joins TRBV4-1 and TRBJ2-3; D is unresolved. V lost 4 bases and J 1 base, leaving 9 bases between the germline ends. The CDR3 has 14 amino acids. The V gene's germline CDR1 is MGHRA and CDR2 YSYEKL. The CDR3 bases are TGCGCCAGCAGCCTAGCCCCGGGCACAGATACGCAGTATTTT. Translation gives CASSLAPGTDTQYF.

J is TRBJ2-7 and V is TRBV5-5; 7 bases match TRBD1. The CDR3 runs to 15 residues. J was trimmed by 3 bases and V by 1 base; bases with no gene match: 7. Looked up from germline, CDR1 is SGHKS and CDR2 is YYEKEE (reference sequence). This CDR3 reads CASSLRVDRFYEQYF. DNA for the CDR3: TGTGCCAGCAGCTTGAGGGTGGACAGGTTCTACGAGCAGTACTTC.

The chain couples TRBV28 to TRBJ1-3; D gene unclear. The germline V and J ends were trimmed by 5 bases and 4 bases, with 18 bases remaining between them. CDR3 length: 16 residues. Germline V gene sequence: CDR1 MDHEN, CDR2 SYDVKM. The CDR3 loop reads CASSPPGVTRGNTIYF. The CDR3 DNA reads as TGTGCCAGCAGTCCCCCGGGAGTGACTCGGGGAAACACCATATATTTT.

This chain uses TRBV18 with TRBJ1-4, with D uncertain. The germline CDR1 and CDR2 sequences are KGHSH and LQKENI. The V end was cut by 2 bases, the J end by 5 bases, with 6 bases between. The CDR3 is made up of 13 amino acids. CDR3 DNA sequence: TGTGCCAGCTCACCATCCCAGAATGAAAAACTGTTTTTT. This codes for CASSPSQNEKLFF. Full variable domain (outside the CDR3, taken from reference TRBV18 and TRBJ1-4): NAGVMQNPRHLVRRRGQEARLRCSPMKGHSHVYWYRQLPEEGLKFMVYLQKENIIDESGMPKERFSAEFPKEGPSILRIQQVVRGDSAAYFCASSPSQNEKLFFGSGTQLSVL.

The chain couples TRBV7-9 to TRBJ1-2, with a tentative D call TRBD1 (5 bases). Germline loops: CDR1 SEHNR, CDR2 FQNEAQ (reference sequence). Trimming cost V 2 bases and J 4 bases, with 8 bases left between them. The CDR3 covers 13 residues. The CDR3 nucleotides read TGTGCCAGCAGCTTAAGAGACAGCTATGGCTACACCTTC. It encodes CASSLRDSYGYTF.

This clone showed up just a few times. The V call is TRBV6-2 or TRBV6-3, the J call TRBJ2-6, with 11 nucleotides matching TRBD1. The CDR3 has 18 residues. V lost 5 bases to trimming and J lost 0 bases; unmatched junction nucleotides: 6. From germline, CDR1 is MNHEY and CDR2 SVGEGT. The CDR3 region has the DNA TGTGCCAGCAGTGGCGGGACAGGGGGAATCTCTGGGGCCAACGTCCTGACTTTC. This codes for CASSGGTGGISGANVLTF.

The gene calls are TRBV5-6 and TRBJ2-1; TRBD1 agrees at 7 bases. The CDR3 runs 15 residues. Germline trimming cut 2 bases from V and 3 bases from J; bases unmatched to any gene: 5. Per germline, CDR1 SGHDT and CDR2 YYEEEE. CDR3 in amino acids: CASSLRDSYYNEQFF. DNA for the CDR3: TGTGCCAGCAGCTTAAGGGACAGCTACTACAATGAGCAGTTCTTC.

Here the CDR3 DNA reads TGTGCCAGTAGTATTCGGGTCCTCCACGAGCAGTACTTC. It yields the protein CASSIRVLHEQYF. The chain joins TRBV19 to TRBJ2-7; D gene uncertain. Per the germline V gene, CDR1 is LNHDA and CDR2 is SQIVND (reference sequence). With 3 bases removed from V and 5 bases from J, the gap between germline ends came to 11 bases. The CDR3 has 13 residues.

The chain joins TRBV4-3 to TRBJ2-7; D remains unclear. Germline CDR1 is LGHNA and CDR2 is YSLEER. Trimming stripped 0 bases from V and 4 bases from J, with 4 bases between. The CDR3 extends over 12 amino acids. Here the CDR3 reads CASSQDRYEQYF. The CDR3, as DNA: TGCGCCAGCAGCCAAGATCGGTACGAGCAGTACTTC.

V is TRBV7-9 and J is TRBJ1-4; D call uncertain. CDR3 length equals 15 residues. V was cut by 5 bases and J by 2 bases, with 12 bases left in between. Germline-derived CDR1 and CDR2 are SEHNR and FQNEAQ (reference sequence). CDR3 nucleotides: TGTGCCAGCAGCACACGAGGTGTCACTAATGAAAAACTGTTTTTT. Protein product: CASSTRGVTNEKLFF.

This clone occurred once. The rearrangement links TRBV25-1 to TRBJ1-3; 8 bases are a match to TRBD1. V gave up 10 bases and J gave up 4 bases; unmatched junction bases: 6. CDR1 MGHDK and CDR2 SYGVNS come from the germline V gene. CDR3 length equals 13 residues. In DNA form, the CDR3 reads TGTGCCACCCGGACAGGGTTGGGAAACACCATATATTTT. It specifies CATRTGLGNTIYF.

The chain has TRBV5-4 and TRBJ2-5; 7 bases align to TRBD1. The germline CDR1 and CDR2 sequences are SGHNT and YYREEE (reference sequence). The CDR3 extends over 14 amino acids. The V gene end was trimmed by 4 bases and the J gene end by 4 bases; junction bases not matched to a gene: 7. This CDR3 reads CASSPATGAETQYF. The CDR3 DNA follows: TGTGCCAGCAGCCCGGCTACAGGGGCAGAGACCCAGTACTTC. Together with reference TRBV5-4 and TRBJ2-5, the CDR3 gives the full variable domain: ETGVTQSPTHLIKTRGQQVTLRCSSQSGHNTVSWYQQALGQGPQFIFQYYREEENGRGNFPPRFSGLQFPNYSSELNVNALELDDSALYLCASSPATGAETQYFGPGTRLLVL.

The chain links TRBV6-6 to TRBJ2-7; weak D call: TRBD2 (6 bases). Between the trimmed V and J ends, which lost 4 bases and 9 bases, there was a span of 16 bases. The length of the CDR3 is 13 residues. Germline CDR1 and CDR2: MNHNY and SVGAGI (reference sequence). Here the CDR3 reads CASSLNTRDLQYF. The CDR3 DNA reads TGTGCCAGCAGTTTAAACACTAGGGACTTGCAGTACTTC.

The V call is TRBV4-1, the J call TRBJ2-7; 12 bases line up with TRBD1. V lost 0 bases to trimming and J lost 2 bases; unmatched junction nucleotides: 20. Per germline, CDR1 MGHRA and CDR2 YSYEKL. This CDR3 contains 22 residues. The DNA of the CDR3 is TGCGCCAGCAGCCAAGATCCTGCGTCCGGGACAGGGGGCTCGCGGTTCACCTACGAGCAGTACTTC. It codes for CASSQDPASGTGGSRFTYEQYF.

With respect to this clone: The junction and the germline gene differ at one end; a read error may be behind it. The chain carries TRBV4-2 and TRBJ2-7; 8 positions agree with TRBD1. This CDR3 region has 15 residues. Germline CDR1 and CDR2: LGHNA and YNFKEQ. The CDR3 spells CASSQGDRGSSEQYF. The CDR3 bases are TGTGCCAGCAGCCAAGGAGACAGGGGTTCCTCCGAGCAGTACTTC.

This clone was seen once. The chain employs TRBV2 and TRBJ2-7, with a weak D call TRBD1 (6 bases). The germline V gene has CDR1 SNHLY and CDR2 FYNNEI. This CDR3 contains 14 residues. V was shortened by 6 bases and J by 3 bases, with 15 bases between the two germline ends. Here the CDR3 DNA reads TGTGCCAGCAGGAAAGACAGGCCTGTCTACGAGCAGTACTTC. Translated: CASRKDRPVYEQYF.